The 18 T cell receptor beta chains presented below share a single source sample, sequenced in a study of identical twins. TCRdb re-analysed the 5' RACE reads in MiXCR, keeping a single row per CDR3 protein. This sample carries around 1.7 million distinct CDR3 sequences, under 35% of them seen once, and the ten largest clones take 0.25% to 0.3%. The sequencing input was cord blood. The receptors originated from a newborn girl in good health.

J is TRBJ2-1 and V is TRBV6-1; D is ambiguous. Trimming took 2 bases from V and 2 from J, leaving 13 bases between them. CDR3 length equals 16 residues. CDR1 and CDR2 from the germline V gene are MNHNS and SASEGT. CDR3 sequence: CASSELFGGAYNEQFF. The CDR3 DNA reads TGTGCCAGCAGTGAATTATTCGGTGGAGCCTACAATGAGCAGTTCTTC.

This sequence joins TRBV4-2 and TRBJ1-1; D is uncertain. With 0 bases removed from V and 0 bases from J, the gap between germline ends came to 5 bases. The CDR3 consists of 14 residues. CDR1 and CDR2 (germline): LGHNA, YNFKEQ. The DNA of the CDR3 is TGTGCCAGCAGCCAAGAGGGCATGAACACTGAAGCTTTCTTT. This gives the protein CASSQEGMNTEAFF.

This clonotype was counted a few times. The J gene is TRBJ1-4, the V gene TRBV28, with 8 bases matching TRBD1. The trim removed 8 bases at V and 10 bases at J, leaving 6 bases unmatched. The CDR3 sequence is 12 residues long. From germline, CDR1 is MDHEN and CDR2 SYDVKM. In DNA, the CDR3 is TGTGCCAGCCGACAGGGGCGGGTAAAACTGTTTTTT. Its translation is CASRQGRVKLFF.

This clonotype was picked up a small number of times. The genes are TRBV9 and TRBJ2-7; 15 nucleotides match TRBD2. The CDR3 extends over 15 amino acids. With 6 bases clipped from V and 4 bases from J, the junction kept 5 bases outside the gene matches. Germline V gene sequence: CDR1 SGDLS, CDR2 YYNGEE. CDR3 sequence: CASTKGLAGGYEQYF. The CDR3 nucleotides are TGTGCCAGCACCAAAGGACTAGCGGGAGGGTACGAGCAGTACTTC. The entire variable domain, with the rest obtained from reference TRBV9 and TRBJ2-7, is as follows: DSGVTQTPKHLITATGQRVTLRCSPRSGDLSVYWYQQSLDQGLQFLIQYYNGEERAKGNILERFSAQQFPDLHSELNLSSLELGDSALYFCASTKGLAGGYEQYFGPGTRLTVT.

At least ten counts were recorded for this clonotype. The V and J genes are TRBV12-3 or TRBV12-4 and TRBJ2-7; D assignment may be TRBD1 or TRBD2 (5 bases each). This CDR3 comprises 16 residues. Trimming took 1 base from V and 3 from J, leaving 16 bases between them. Written as DNA, the CDR3 is TGTGCCAGCAGTTTAGGTCGGGACGGATTCATCTACGAGCAGTACTTC. Translated, it gives CASSLGRDGFIYEQYF.

This clonotype has ten or more counts. The chain employs TRBV7-9 and TRBJ2-4; D may match TRBD1 or TRBD2 (5 bases each). Germline V lookup: CDR1 SEHNR, CDR2 FQNEAQ (reference sequence). CDR3 length: 16 residues. The V end was cut by 2 bases, the J end by 3 bases, with 14 bases between. The CDR3 nucleotides read TGTGCCAGCAGCTTACTTGGGGGAAAGGGCAAAAACATTCAGTACTTC. Amino acid sequence: CASSLLGGKGKNIQYF. The entire variable domain, with the rest obtained from reference TRBV7-9 and TRBJ2-4, is as follows: DTGVSQNPRHKITKRGQNVTFRCDPISEHNRLYWYRQTLGQGPEFLTYFQNEAQLEKSRLLSDRFSAERPKGSFSTLEIQRTEQGDSAMYLCASSLLGGKGKNIQYFGAGTRLSVL.

V usage is TRBV7-8 and J usage is TRBJ2-3; TRBD2 matches 11 bases. The CDR3 sequence is 16 residues long. Trimming took 2 bases from V and 5 from J; bases not matched to a gene: 6. Looked up from germline, CDR1 is SGHVS and CDR2 is FQNEAQ. The CDR3 DNA reads as TGTGCCAGCAGCTTACGACTAGCGGGACCCCTAGATACGCAGTATTTT. This sequence encodes CASSLRLAGPLDTQYF.

The chain combines TRBV20-1 with TRBJ1-4, with D possibly being TRBD1 (6 bases). The length of the CDR3 is 14 residues. Germline CDR1 and CDR2: DFQATT and SNEGSKA (reference sequence). V lost 6 bases to trimming and J lost 11 bases, with 22 bases between them. The CDR3: CSAGEQGLMTKLFF. DNA of the CDR3: TGCAGTGCGGGTGAACAGGGTTTGATGACGAAACTGTTTTTT.

The rearrangement uses TRBV5-1 and TRBJ1-2; D unresolved. The germline gives CDR1 SGHRS, CDR2 YFSETQ. Trimming removed 4 bases at V and 4 bases at J, with 20 bases between. The CDR3 consists of 16 residues. The DNA for the CDR3 is TGCGCCAGCAGCCACCGTCCCTCACAGAGCCTCTATGGCTACACCTTC. It yields the protein CASSHRPSQSLYGYTF.

This clonotype was observed at least ten times. V gene TRBV20-1 combines with J gene TRBJ2-7; tentatively, D is TRBD1 (5 bases). The germline V gene has CDR1 DFQATT and CDR2 SNEGSKA (reference sequence). The CDR3 loop spans 13 amino acids. Trimming pared 1 base from V and 3 bases from J, leaving 10 bases between. The CDR3 sequence is CSARAWGSYEQYF. CDR3 DNA sequence: TGCAGTGCTAGAGCATGGGGCAGCTACGAGCAGTACTTC.

The rearrangement joins TRBV2 to TRBJ2-1; TRBD2 agrees at 10 bases. The V segment lost 7 bases and the J segment 8 bases; nucleotides outside the gene matches: 17. Germline V CDR1 and CDR2: SNHLY, FYNNEI. The CDR3 loop spans 17 amino acids. For the CDR3, the DNA is TGTGCCAGCATAAGGCTAGCGGGAGTGACCTACTCGGATGAGCAGTTCTTC. As protein: CASIRLAGVTYSDEQFF. Full variable domain (outside the CDR3, taken from reference TRBV2 and TRBJ2-1): EPEVTQTPSHQVTQMGQEVILRCVPISNHLYFYWYRQILGQKVEFLVSFYNNEISEKSEIFDDQFSVERPDGSNFTLKIRSTKLEDSAMYFCASIRLAGVTYSDEQFFGPGTRLTVL.

This clonotype was detected once. The junction differs from germline at one of its ends, possibly a read error. The chain joins TRBV24-1 to TRBJ2-1; D gene uncertain. This CDR3 has 13 residues. Germline V gene data show CDR1 as KGHDR and CDR2 as SFDVKD. The CDR3 nucleotides are TGTGCCACCAGTGATGGCTCCCACAATGAGCAGTTCTTC. Amino acid sequence: CATSDGSHNEQFF.

The chain employs TRBV10-3 and TRBJ2-7; no clear D gene. In germline, CDR1 is ENHRY, CDR2 SYGVKD. CDR3 length: 13 amino acids. Deletions cut 3 bases from V and 0 bases from J, with 6 bases between. The CDR3 is CAISDVSSYEQYF. In nucleotides, the CDR3 is TGTGCCATCAGTGACGTATCCTCCTACGAGCAGTACTTC.

This chain connects TRBV27 to TRBJ2-1, with unresolved D. Judging by the DNA end, TRBJ2-7 fits better; the J call may be wrong. The CDR3 contains 16 residues. The germline gives CDR1 MNHEY, CDR2 SMNVEV (reference sequence). The CDR3 nucleotides are TGTGCCAGCAGTGCCTACCTACGAAGCTCCTACAATGAGCAGTACTTC. Protein: CASSAYLRSSYNEQYF.

This clonotype turned up a few times. CDR3 sequence reads: CASSPTAGRPYGYTF. The CDR3 DNA reads TGTGCCAGCAGCCCCACAGCGGGGCGTCCCTATGGCTACACCTTC. This rearrangement joins TRBV7-9 to TRBJ1-2, with D maybe TRBD1 (5 bases). V was shortened by 5 bases and J by 4 bases, with 17 bases between the two germline ends. Germline CDR1 SEHNR, CDR2 FQNEAQ (reference sequence). CDR3 length: 15 residues.

A note on this clonotype: One end of the junction does not line up with germline, which may come from a read error. The chain carries TRBV7-9 and TRBJ1-2, with D unresolved. The CDR3 consists of 13 residues. Germline V gene sequence: CDR1 SEHNR, CDR2 FQNEAQ (reference sequence). CDR3 nucleotides: TGTGCCAACAGCTTAGGTTCCTACTATGGCTACACCTTC. Protein sequence: CANSLGSYYGYTF.

The count of this clonotype is one. The chain is built from TRBV6-5 and TRBJ1-1, with D possibly matching TRBD1 (6 bases). Per germline, CDR1 MNHEY and CDR2 SVGAGI. This CDR3 is 15 amino acids long. The V gene lost 5 bases and the J gene lost 3 bases, with 16 bases spanning the gap. The CDR3 is CASSTGIGGYTEAFF. CDR3 nucleotide sequence: TGTGCCAGCAGTACGGGGATAGGGGGGTACACTGAAGCTTTCTTT.

This clonotype has more than one count but fewer than ten. This chain joins TRBV20-1 and TRBJ2-7; D is possibly TRBD1 or TRBD2 (5 bases each). CDR1 is DFQATT, CDR2 SNEGSKA, per germline (reference sequence). This CDR3 comprises 17 residues. With 4 bases removed from V and 0 bases from J, the gap between germline ends came to 22 bases. The CDR3 protein is CSATRWLGEWSSYEQYF. DNA of the CDR3: TGCAGTGCTACTAGGTGGTTGGGGGAATGGAGCTCCTACGAGCAGTACTTC.